This record concerns one TCR beta chain sequence. Patients from Seattle were sampled longitudinally, starting during active infection. In the authors' workflow: Nucleated cell counts were estimated from reference gene primer amplification. Clones were read by immunoSEQ multiplex PCR, and TCRdb kept only the in-frame ones, dropping some. The D gene and trimming were derived from the DNA, and the V and J assignments and clone size from that table. The sample lists more than 150,000 clones, roughly 80% occurring once. The length of the CDR3 is 15 residues. From germline, CDR1 is MGHRA and CDR2 YSYEKL. V shed 0 bases, J shed 2 bases, and the junction held 3 bases outside the gene matches. This specimen belongs to a study of blood T cell repertoires in COVID-19. For the study at large: Acute-phase and convalescent COVID-19 samples originated in the United States, Italy and Spain. T cells, B-cell-depleted T cells, or PBMCs provided the cDNA or gDNA that served as material.

The clonotype was recovered from a woman of 80 years or more with COVID-19, enrolled during active disease. The V gene is TRBV4-1, the J gene TRBJ1-1; 7 bases align to TRBD1. Specimen: peripheral blood. In DNA, the CDR3 is TGCGCCAGCAGCCAAGAAGGGGGCAGCAACACTGAAGCTTTCTTT. Its protein is CASSQEGGSNTEAFF.